A selection of T cell receptor beta chains follows, all from one sample in a study of T cell responses to AZD1222 COVID-19 vaccine. TCRdb keeps only in-frame clones here, not all; method: immunoSEQ multiplex PCR. Of 84,000 or so clones listed, 80% to 90% are singletons. The sample was peripheral blood, taken on day 0 of AZD1222 vaccination. The receptor set was obtained from an adult in good health. Both conserved end residues are part of each CDR3. The D gene is left open where the match is weak. Clone size is given for some rows only: seen once, a few or many times, or a class if the clone is expanded.

V gene	J gene	D gene	clone size	CDR3 protein	CDR3 DNA
TRBV6-2/TRBV6-3	TRBJ2-3	.	.	CASSRFGPTDTQYF	TGTGCCAGCAGCCGTTTTGGACCCACAGATACGCAGTATTTT
TRBV30	TRBJ1-2	.	.	CAWPSGSRGGYTF	TGTGCCTGGCCCTCAGGGTCCCGAGGGGGCTACACCTTC
TRBV7-8	TRBJ1-6	TRBD1	.	CASSPNRGDNSPLHF	TGTGCCAGCAGCCCAAACAGGGGCGATAATTCACCCCTCCACTTT
TRBV28	TRBJ2-7	TRBD1	.	CASSISGGHREQYF	TGTGCCAGCAGTATCTCAGGGGGACATCGCGAGCAGTACTTC
TRBV7-9	TRBJ2-1	TRBD2	.	CASSSGLANNEQFF	TGTGCCAGCAGTTCGGGACTAGCAAACAATGAGCAGTTCTTC
TRBV7-3	TRBJ2-5	TRBD2	.	CASSLNPAGSQETQYF	TGTGCCAGCAGCTTAAACCCAGCGGGAAGCCAAGAGACCCAGTACTTC
TRBV2	TRBJ1-6	TRBD1	once	CASRKQGARSYNSPLHF	TGTGCCAGCAGGAAACAGGGGGCGCGATCCTATAATTCACCCCTCCACTTT
TRBV28	TRBJ1-1	TRBD1	.	CASSEQGAFTEAFF	TGTGCCAGCAGTGAACAGGGGGCGTTCACTGAAGCTTTCTTT
TRBV19	TRBJ2-3	.	.	CASRGRISTDTQYF	TGTGCCAGTAGGGGACGGATTAGCACAGATACGCAGTATTTT
TRBV29-1	TRBJ2-1	.	.	CSVERSTALEQFF	TGCAGCGTTGAAAGGTCAACCGCTTTGGAGCAGTTCTTC
TRBV7-2	TRBJ2-1	.	.	CASSLVSGDEQFF	TGTGCCAGCAGCTTAGTTAGCGGCGATGAGCAGTTCTTC
TRBV10-2	TRBJ2-1	.	.	CASSESGRPNEQFF	TGCGCCAGCAGTGAGTCGGGCAGGCCCAATGAGCAGTTCTTC
TRBV13	TRBJ2-7	.	.	CASTLGGGTYEQYF	TGTGCCAGCACCTTGGGAGGGGGAACCTACGAGCAGTACTTC
TRBV20-1	TRBJ1-2	TRBD1	.	CSASAMDRGFLNYGYTF	TGCAGTGCTAGTGCGATGGACAGGGGGTTCCTTAACTATGGCTACACCTTC
TRBV10-3	TRBJ2-5	.	.	CAISDPKWGETQYF	TGTGCCATCAGTGACCCCAAATGGGGGGAGACCCAGTACTTC
TRBV3-1/TRBV3-2	TRBJ2-1	.	.	CASSQRREQFF	TGTGCCAGCAGCCAGAGAAGGGAGCAGTTCTTC
TRBV5-1	TRBJ1-2	.	.	CASSEGQNYGYTF	TGCGCCAGCAGCGAGGGTCAGAACTATGGCTACACCTTC
TRBV19	TRBJ2-1	.	.	CASRQETSYNEQFF	TGTGCCAGTAGACAGGAGACCTCCTACAATGAGCAGTTCTTC
TRBV27	TRBJ1-4	.	.	CASSRGSTNEKLFF	TGTGCCAGCAGTCGGGGATCAACTAATGAAAAACTGTTTTTT
TRBV7-2	TRBJ2-7	.	once	CASSVSGDYEQYF	TGTGCCAGCAGTGTCTCGGGGGACTACGAGCAGTACTTC
TRBV19	TRBJ1-1	.	.	CASRTDRIGMNTEAFF	TGTGCCAGTAGGACCGACAGGATAGGGATGAACACTGAAGCTTTCTTT
TRBV11-3	TRBJ1-1	TRBD1	.	CASSLLGQEKPEAFF	TGTGCCAGCAGCTTATTGGGACAGGAGAAGCCTGAAGCTTTCTTT
TRBV5-4	TRBJ2-5	TRBD1	.	CASSSDRGPKTQYF	TGTGCCAGCAGCAGCGACAGGGGGCCCAAGACCCAGTACTTC
TRBV11-2	TRBJ1-5	.	.	CASSLDSHGEPQHF	TGTGCCAGCAGCTTAGATTCGCACGGGGAACCCCAGCATTTT
TRBV7-3	TRBJ2-2	TRBD1	.	CASRRQGNTGELFF	TGTGCCAGCAGGCGACAGGGGAACACCGGGGAGCTGTTTTTT